The T cell receptor beta chain described here comes from a study of blood T cells in healthy people across ages. Comment on this clonotype: The antigen is not known.

PCR was performed a second time for about 7 to 12 cycles using a sample-barcoded 5' primer and a J-beta primer mix. A template-switch adaptor that had 12 random nucleotides put a tag on each cDNA molecule. Via MiXCR, TCRdb re-called the 5' RACE reads, giving one row per CDR3 protein. The sample consists of some 320,000 distinct CDR3 sequences, roughly a quarter of them appearing once. General study points: Older age went with lower TCR beta diversity per million T cells, in a roughly linear way. Donors of long life had a larger count of naive CD4+ cells and greater diversity than aged donors.

The CDR3 contains 14 residues. V was shortened by 4 bases and J by 2 bases, with 11 bases between the two germline ends. CDR1 SGHRS and CDR2 YFSETQ come from the germline V gene. Material: blood. The receptor was derived from a woman aged 70-85 years in good health. This chain joins TRBV5-1 and TRBJ2-3; weak D call: TRBD1 (5 bases). The CDR3 is CASSPDRITDTQYF. Here the CDR3 DNA reads TGCGCCAGCAGCCCAGACAGAATCACAGATACGCAGTATTTT.